Listed below are T cell receptor beta chains from one sample, sequenced in a study of T cell changes during pregnancy in multiple sclerosis. The table came from immunoSEQ multiplex PCR; TCRdb's copy has only in-frame clones and leaves some out. The sample has about 50,000 clones, roughly 92% seen once; the top ten hold 0.39%. The sequencing used CD4+ T cells from peripheral blood mononuclear cells, collected after pregnancy. These receptors all come from a female donor with multiple sclerosis, enrolled in a pregnancy study. CDR3s include the opening cysteine and the closing phenylalanine or tryptophan. D genes are given only for firm matches. Part of the rows lack a size; the others show once, few, many or a class for expanded clones.

J gene	V gene	clone size	D gene	CDR3 DNA	CDR3 protein
TRBJ2-6	TRBV11-1	.	TRBD2	TGTGCCAGCAGTGGGGGACTAGCGGGAGAACTGGGGGCCAACGTCCTGACTTTC	CASSGGLAGELGANVLTF
TRBJ1-5	TRBV5-1	.	.	TGCGCCAGCAGCTTGGCCGGGGGGCTGGAGCCCCAGCATTTT	CASSLAGGLEPQHF
TRBJ1-1	TRBV28	.	TRBD1	TGTGCCAGCAGTCCACAGGGGGCGAACACTGAAGCTTTCTTT	CASSPQGANTEAFF
TRBJ2-7	TRBV5-1	.	.	TGCGCCAGCAGCTTGGCGGGGGAGCAGTACTTC	CASSLAGEQYF
TRBJ2-1	TRBV9	.	TRBD2	TGTGCCAGCAGCGTAGATAGCGGGAGACTCTACAATGAGCAGTTCTTC	CASSVDSGRLYNEQFF
TRBJ1-1	TRBV5-4	.	TRBD1	TGTGCCAGCACCCTGGGGGGGGGCCCACAGGGGGCAGGAGTCACTGAAGCTTTCTTT	CASTLGGGPQGAGVTEAFF
TRBJ1-1	TRBV7-9	.	TRBD1	TGTGCCAGCAGTCGGGGGGGACAGCTCTCTGAAGCTTTCTTT	CASSRGGQLSEAFF
TRBJ2-2	TRBV6-6	.	TRBD2	TGTGCCAGCAGTTTTGTAGCGGGAGCCGGGGAGCTGTTTTTT	CASSFVAGAGELFF
TRBJ2-7	TRBV7-6	.	TRBD1	TGTGCCAGCAGCGCCGGGCCGGGACAGGCCTACGAGCAGTACTTC	CASSAGPGQAYEQYF
TRBJ2-1	TRBV11-3	.	.	TGTGCCAGCAGCTTAGTGGACAGAGTCTACAATGAGCAGTTCTTC	CASSLVDRVYNEQFF
TRBJ1-1	TRBV27	.	.	TGTGCCAGCATCCCCCGGCAGGGGCACACTGAAGCTTTCTTT	CASIPRQGHTEAFF
TRBJ2-1	TRBV7-2	.	TRBD2	TGTGCCAGCAGCTTAGCAGTGACTAGCGGCAATGAGCAGTTCTTC	CASSLAVTSGNEQFF
TRBJ2-2	TRBV25-1	once	.	TGTGCCAGCAGTGGCGCACCGACCGGGGAGCTGTTTTTT	CASSGAPTGELFF
TRBJ1-1	TRBV7-2	.	.	TGTGCCAGCAGCCCGTTACAGGGCACTGAAGCTTTCTTT	CASSPLQGTEAFF
TRBJ2-5	TRBV11-2	.	TRBD1	TGTGCCAGCAGCTTGGGACAGGCGGTGGGAAGAGAGACCCAGTACTTC	CASSLGQAVGRETQYF
TRBJ1-5	TRBV10-3	.	.	TGTGCCATCAGTGAGTCTCATACGATACTTGAGTCCCAGCATTTT	CAISESHTILESQHF
TRBJ2-5	TRBV6-1	.	TRBD2	TGTGCCAGCAGTGAAGGGACTAGCGGGAGGGCCTGGGAGACCCAGTACTTC	CASSEGTSGRAWETQYF
TRBJ1-2	TRBV7-6	.	TRBD1	TGTGCCAGCAGCTCCATTTGGGCTAGGGGGCGGGTCTATGGCTACACCTTC	CASSSIWARGRVYGYTF
TRBJ2-4	TRBV6-5	.	TRBD2	TGTGCCAGCAGAAGATCCCTAGCGGGAGATAACATTCAGTACTTC	CASRRSLAGDNIQYF
TRBJ2-3	TRBV5-1	.	.	TGCGCCAGCAGCTTGGGGACACAGCAGGGCACAGATACGCAGTATTTT	CASSLGTQQGTDTQYF
TRBJ1-1	TRBV2	.	TRBD1	TGTGCCAGCAGTCTAGGACAGGGGAACACTGAAGCTTTCTTT	CASSLGQGNTEAFF
TRBJ2-7	TRBV4-3	.	TRBD1	TGCGCCAGCAGCCACGACTTAAACAGGGGGGTCTATGAGCAGTACTTC	CASSHDLNRGVYEQYF
TRBJ2-3	TRBV29-1	.	TRBD1	TGCAGCGTCAGGGACAGGGGTGTCACAGATACGCAGTATTTT	CSVRDRGVTDTQYF
TRBJ2-1	TRBV4-2	once	TRBD2	TGTGCCAGCAGCCCCGGGACTAGCGGGTCCAATGAGCAGTTCTTC	CASSPGTSGSNEQFF
TRBJ2-5	TRBV29-1	.	.	TGCAGCTTCTTCCCCCCCCAAGAGACCCAGTACTTC	CSFFPPQETQYF
TRBJ1-2	TRBV18	once	TRBD1	TGTGCCAGCTCACCGGGACAGGGGGGGACCTATGGCTACACCTTC	CASSPGQGGTYGYTF
TRBJ2-3	TRBV10-2	once	TRBD2	TGCGCCAGCAGTCACCTTAGCGGGAGTAGAACAGATACGCAGTATTTT	CASSHLSGSRTDTQYF